This T cell receptor beta chain stems from a study of Ad26.COV2.S vaccination and SARS-CoV-2 variants. The repertoire was sequenced with immunoSEQ multiplex PCR; TCRdb's copy has only in-frame clones and lacks some. The data contain more than 300,000 clones, roughly 80% of them singletons. This CDR3 comprises 16 residues. Germline CDR1 and CDR2: SGHRS and YFSETQ. J lost 4 bases, V lost 4 bases, and 8 bases had no gene match. Treatment: 19 received Ad26.COV2.S at low or high dose, single or two shots; roughly five received placebo; per-sample allocation not given. Sampling happened 63 days after the first vaccine or placebo injection.

Material: peripheral blood, obtained in a trial of Ad26.COV2.S vaccine versus placebo. The clonotype comes from a person between 18 and 65 years old who received the Ad26.COV2.S COVID-19 vaccine or a placebo. This chain joins TRBV5-1 and TRBJ2-2; 9 bases map to TRBD1. CDR3 nucleotides: TGCGCCAGCAGCGGCTACAGGGGGCCGGGCACCGGGGAGCTGTTTTTT. It yields the protein CASSGYRGPGTGELFF.